This TCR beta chain originates from a study of T cell repertoires in cytomegalovirus infection (dated by TCRdb to the late 2010s). With regard to the full study: The peptide stimulations were aimed at well-studied HLA-B-restricted epitopes as well as recently identified HLA-C-restricted CMV epitopes, whose presentation resists viral immunomodulation. Donor HLA type was relevant to the analysis, because carriage of CMV infection together with the matching HLA type was indicated by public TCR beta signatures. What the study reported, not specific to this receptor: The ex vivo response was dominated by HLA-C-restricted CMV-specific TCR beta clonotypes, which also provided the single most frequent clonotype in two of eight donors. Carriers of CMV infection plus the relevant HLA type were discriminated by the cumulative frequency of public TCR beta family members in the study cohort and in an independent roughly 400-donor cohort.

The sequencing machine was an Illumina HiSeq 1500. The public reads were reanalyzed by TCRdb: fastp trimming at Q25, MiXCR alignment, in-frame beta chains only. Entries that share a CDR3 protein sequence are merged under the most common genes and DNA. Here the sample has some 800,000 distinct CDR3 sequences; roughly 33% occur a single time. Roughly 12% of the sample rests with the top ten. The treatment or condition label corresponds to: in vitro stimulation with specific CMV peptide epitopes to enrich CMV-specific T cells. For CDR1 and CDR2, the germline V gene lists SGHTA and FQGNSA. Germline trimming: 4 bases from V, 4 bases from J; junction bases outside gene matches: 7. Taken from cysteine to phenylalanine, the CDR3 has 16 residues. This entry keeps only the CDR3 DNA: 48 bases, framed from base 1. The sample holds many counts of this clonotype. There is no known antigen for this receptor. It has no much larger one-base neighbor in the sample; base qualities were not kept.

Sample: cultured CD8+ T cells from PBMCs, taken from culture after CMV antigen stimulation. This chain is built from TRBV7-2 and TRBJ1-6; 7 middle bases align to TRBD1. This receptor was taken from a human donor in good health (CMV status not recorded). Some clones in this sample may be carry-over from other donors' samples. The CDR3 region: CASSSPGQEYNSPLHF. The sequence in DNA is TGTGCCAGCAGCTCCCCCGGACAGGAATATAATTCACCCCTCCACTTT.